This T cell receptor (beta chain) was identified in a study of technical replicates of blood from several donors. Germline V gene lookup returns CDR1 SGHRS and CDR2 YFSETQ. The CDR3 spans 14 residues. The V end was cut by 3 bases, the J end by 0 bases, with 9 bases between. The table came from immunoSEQ multiplex PCR; TCRdb's copy has only in-frame clones and leaves some out. The data contain more than 9,500 clones, about 95% of them singletons. The count of this clone is one. This clonotype originated in a human donor in good health. The V gene is TRBV5-1, the J gene TRBJ2-5; the D gene is possibly TRBD1 (6 bases). Sequenced: PBMCs. CDR3 loop: CASSSGQYQETQYF. The CDR3 DNA reads TGCGCCAGCAGCTCCGGACAGTACCAAGAGACCCAGTACTTC.